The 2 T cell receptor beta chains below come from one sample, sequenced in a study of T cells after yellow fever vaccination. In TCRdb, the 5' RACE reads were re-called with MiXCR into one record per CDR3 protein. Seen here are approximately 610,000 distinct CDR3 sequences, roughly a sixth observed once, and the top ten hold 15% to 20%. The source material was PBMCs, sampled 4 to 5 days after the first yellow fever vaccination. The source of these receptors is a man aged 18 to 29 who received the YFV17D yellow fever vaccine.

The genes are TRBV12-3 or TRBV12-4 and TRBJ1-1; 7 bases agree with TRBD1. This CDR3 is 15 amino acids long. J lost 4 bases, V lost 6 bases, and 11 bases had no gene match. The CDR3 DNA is TGTGCCAGCAGCCGCAGGGGGACCGGCCGCACTGAAGCTTTCTTT. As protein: CASSRRGTGRTEAFF.

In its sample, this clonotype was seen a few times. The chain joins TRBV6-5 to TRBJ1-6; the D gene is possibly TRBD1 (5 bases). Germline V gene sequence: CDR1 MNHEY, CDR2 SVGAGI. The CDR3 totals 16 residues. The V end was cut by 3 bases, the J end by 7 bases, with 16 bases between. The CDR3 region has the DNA TGTGCCAGCAGTTATTTCGCCGGGACGGTCAATTCACCCCTCCACTTT. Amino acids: CASSYFAGTVNSPLHF.